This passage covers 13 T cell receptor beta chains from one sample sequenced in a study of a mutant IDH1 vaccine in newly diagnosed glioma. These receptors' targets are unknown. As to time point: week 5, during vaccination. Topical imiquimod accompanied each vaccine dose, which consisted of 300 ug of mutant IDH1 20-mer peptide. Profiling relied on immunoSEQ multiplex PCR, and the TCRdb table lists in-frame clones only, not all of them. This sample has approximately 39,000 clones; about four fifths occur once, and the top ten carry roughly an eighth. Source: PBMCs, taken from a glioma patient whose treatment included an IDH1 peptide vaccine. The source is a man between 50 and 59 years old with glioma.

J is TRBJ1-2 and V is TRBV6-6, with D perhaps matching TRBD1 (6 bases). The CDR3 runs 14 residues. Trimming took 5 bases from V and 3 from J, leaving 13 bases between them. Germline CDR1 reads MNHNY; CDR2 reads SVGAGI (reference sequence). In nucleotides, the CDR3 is TGTGCCAGCAGTAAGGGACAATTGGACTATGGCTACACCTTC. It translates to CASSKGQLDYGYTF.

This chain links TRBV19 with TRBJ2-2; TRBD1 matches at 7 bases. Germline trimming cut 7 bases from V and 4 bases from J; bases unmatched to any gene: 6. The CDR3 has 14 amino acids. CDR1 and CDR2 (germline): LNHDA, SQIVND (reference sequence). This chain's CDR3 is CASNKGAFTGELFF. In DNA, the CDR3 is TGTGCCAGTAATAAGGGGGCGTTCACCGGGGAGCTGTTTTTT.

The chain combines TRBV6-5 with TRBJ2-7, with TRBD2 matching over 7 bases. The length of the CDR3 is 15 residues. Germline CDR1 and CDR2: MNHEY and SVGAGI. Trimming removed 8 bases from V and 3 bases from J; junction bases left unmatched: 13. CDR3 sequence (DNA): TGTGCCAGCCGCGACCGGGTGGGCGGGAGCTACGAGCAGTACTTC. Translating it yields CASRDRVGGSYEQYF.

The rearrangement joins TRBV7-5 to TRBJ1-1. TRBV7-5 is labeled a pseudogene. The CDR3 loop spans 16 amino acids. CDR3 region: CARSLGGIEGRAEAFF. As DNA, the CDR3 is TGTGCCAGAAGCCTAGGAGGGATAGAAGGGCGCGCTGAAGCTTTCTTT.

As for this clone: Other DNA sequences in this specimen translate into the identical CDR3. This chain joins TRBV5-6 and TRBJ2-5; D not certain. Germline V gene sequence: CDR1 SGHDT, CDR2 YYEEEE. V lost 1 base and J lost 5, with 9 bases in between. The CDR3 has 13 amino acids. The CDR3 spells CASSLRSGETQYF. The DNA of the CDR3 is TGTGCCAGCAGCTTGAGGTCTGGGGAGACCCAGTACTTC.

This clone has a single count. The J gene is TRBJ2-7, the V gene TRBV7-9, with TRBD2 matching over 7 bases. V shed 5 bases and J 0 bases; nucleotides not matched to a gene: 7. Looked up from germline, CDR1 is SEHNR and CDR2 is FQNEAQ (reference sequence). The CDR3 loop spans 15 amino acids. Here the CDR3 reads CASSRNGGSSYEQYF. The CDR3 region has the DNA TGTGCCAGCAGCCGAAACGGGGGGAGCTCCTACGAGCAGTACTTC.

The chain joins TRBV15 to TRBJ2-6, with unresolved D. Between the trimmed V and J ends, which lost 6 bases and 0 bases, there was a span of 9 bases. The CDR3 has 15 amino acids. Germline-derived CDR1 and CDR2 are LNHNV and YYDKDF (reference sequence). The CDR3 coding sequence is TGTGCCACCAGAGGGATTCGCTCTGGGGCCAACGTCCTGACTTTC. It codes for CATRGIRSGANVLTF.

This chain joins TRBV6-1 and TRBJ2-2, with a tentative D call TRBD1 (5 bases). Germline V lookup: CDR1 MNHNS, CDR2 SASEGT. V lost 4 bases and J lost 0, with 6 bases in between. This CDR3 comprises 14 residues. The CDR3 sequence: CASSVTANTGELFF. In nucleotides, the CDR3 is TGTGCCAGCAGTGTGACAGCGAACACCGGGGAGCTGTTTTTT.

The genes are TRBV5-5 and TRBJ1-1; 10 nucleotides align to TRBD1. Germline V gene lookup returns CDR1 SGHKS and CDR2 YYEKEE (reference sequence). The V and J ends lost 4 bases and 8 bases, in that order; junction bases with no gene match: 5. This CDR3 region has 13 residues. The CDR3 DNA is TGTGCCAGCAGCAGCGGGACAGGGGTAGAAGCTTTCTTT. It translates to CASSSGTGVEAFF.

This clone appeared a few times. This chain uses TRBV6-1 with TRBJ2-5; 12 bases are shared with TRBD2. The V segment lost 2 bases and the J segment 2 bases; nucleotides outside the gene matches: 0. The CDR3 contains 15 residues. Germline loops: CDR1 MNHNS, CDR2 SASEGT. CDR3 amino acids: CASSELAGGQETQYF. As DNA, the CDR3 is TGTGCCAGCAGTGAACTAGCGGGGGGGCAAGAGACCCAGTACTTC.

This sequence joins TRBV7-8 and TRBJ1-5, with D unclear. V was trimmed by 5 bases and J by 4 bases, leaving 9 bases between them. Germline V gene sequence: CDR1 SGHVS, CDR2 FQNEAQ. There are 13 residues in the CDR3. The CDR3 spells CASSAPGNQPQHF. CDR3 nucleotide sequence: TGTGCCAGCAGCGCCCCCGGGAATCAGCCCCAGCATTTT.

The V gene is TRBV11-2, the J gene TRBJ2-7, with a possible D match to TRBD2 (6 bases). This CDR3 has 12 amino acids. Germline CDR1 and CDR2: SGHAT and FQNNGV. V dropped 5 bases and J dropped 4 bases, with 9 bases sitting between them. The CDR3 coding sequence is TGTGCCAGCAGCGGGGCGGGGTACGAGCAGTACTTC. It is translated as CASSGAGYEQYF.

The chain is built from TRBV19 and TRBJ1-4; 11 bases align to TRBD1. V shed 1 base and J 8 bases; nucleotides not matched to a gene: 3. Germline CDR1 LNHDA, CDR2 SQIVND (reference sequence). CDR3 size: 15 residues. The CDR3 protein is CASSIGGTGGEKLFF. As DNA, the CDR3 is TGTGCCAGTAGTATAGGGGGGACAGGGGGGGAAAAACTGTTTTTT.